These T cell receptor beta chains were read from a single sample in a study of blood T cell repertoires in COVID-19. Data came from immunoSEQ multiplex PCR; TCRdb stores just in-frame clones and leaves some out. Here the sample spans 90,000 to 130,000 clones, almost 80% being singletons. Sequencing used peripheral blood. The receptor set was obtained from a woman at least 80 years old with active or convalescent COVID-19. Each CDR3 is given with its conserved first and last residue.

V gene: TRBV29-1
CDR3 protein: CSVARASGRGEQFF

V gene: TRBV30
CDR3 protein: CAWSPRIGGTGAFF

V gene: TRBV7-9
CDR3 protein: CASGSRGGVTGELFF

V gene: TRBV3-1/TRBV3-2
CDR3 protein: CASSLLPVADNEQFF

V gene: TRBV2
CDR3 protein: CASNVANSPPTQYF

V gene: TRBV7-2
CDR3 protein: CASGTTGPKNIQYF

V gene: TRBV18
CDR3 protein: CASSLSTGTDTQYF

V gene: TRBV19
CDR3 protein: CASRLAGYNEQFF

V gene: TRBV2
CDR3 protein: CASMYRAEQYF

V gene: TRBV7-9
CDR3 protein: CASSLMTGGTEAFF

V gene: TRBV12-3/TRBV12-4
CDR3 protein: CASRTDRVGEQYF

V gene: TRBV5-4
CDR3 protein: CASSRGTVDYGYTF

V gene: TRBV6-5
CDR3 protein: CASSALSAYNEQFF

V gene: TRBV15
CDR3 protein: CATSRDLAAGTSDGYTF

V gene: TRBV5-4
CDR3 protein: CASSMTGVEKLFF

V gene: TRBV2
CDR3 protein: CARSALAGANEQFF

V gene: TRBV3-1/TRBV3-2
CDR3 protein: CASSRQRVTEAFF